This is a list of T cell receptor beta chains from one sample in a study of glioma-infiltrating T cells after dendritic cell vaccination. The protocol was immunoSEQ multiplex PCR, while the TCRdb copy is restricted to in-frame clones and leaves out a portion. Among roughly 85,000 clones listed, roughly 85% were seen once. The sample was blood, taken after dendritic cell vaccination. These receptors were collected from a human donor with glioblastoma. CDR3s include the opening cysteine and the closing phenylalanine or tryptophan. D genes are given only for firm matches. The listing skips clone size in some rows; elsewhere it reads once, few, many or a size class.

TRBJ1-4	NA	NA	TRBV5-8	CASSPQVATNEKLFF	TGTGCCAGCAGCCCCCAGGTTGCAACTAATGAAAAACTGTTTTTT
TRBJ1-1	NA	once	TRBV7-9	CASILQGSAAEAFF	TGTGCCAGCATACTCCAGGGGAGTGCGGCTGAAGCTTTCTTT
TRBJ2-2	TRBD1	NA	TRBV15	CATIGTGDGELFF	TGTGCCACCATCGGGACAGGGGACGGGGAGCTGTTTTTT
TRBJ1-5	TRBD1	NA	TRBV11-2	CASSGGQGGNQPQHF	TGTGCCAGCAGCGGGGGACAGGGAGGCAATCAGCCCCAGCATTTT
TRBJ2-1	TRBD1	few	TRBV9	CASSAGTGGLYEQFF	TGTGCCAGCAGCGCGGGGACAGGCGGACTATATGAGCAGTTCTTC
TRBJ2-1	TRBD2	NA	TRBV23-1	CASSQPGTSGNPYNEQFF	TGCGCCAGCAGTCAACCTGGTACTAGCGGCAATCCCTACAATGAGCAGTTCTTC
TRBJ2-3	TRBD1	NA	TRBV7-9	CASSQGQGVPSSTDTQYF	TGTGCCAGCAGCCAAGGACAGGGGGTGCCCTCTAGCACAGATACGCAGTATTTT
TRBJ2-1	TRBD1	NA	TRBV6-1	CASSEAGAGGRWGEQFF	TGTGCCAGCAGTGAAGCTGGGGCAGGGGGCCGATGGGGTGAGCAGTTCTTC
TRBJ2-1	NA	NA	TRBV6-1	CASSLSFREQFF	TGTGCCAGCAGTCTCTCGTTTCGGGAGCAGTTCTTC
TRBJ1-5	TRBD1	NA	TRBV9	CASSPTPWTGGDQPQHF	TGTGCCAGCAGCCCAACGCCCTGGACAGGGGGTGATCAGCCCCAGCATTTT
TRBJ2-7	TRBD2	NA	TRBV13	CASSFPPSGGQYF	TGTGCCAGCAGCTTCCCCCCTAGCGGGGGGCAGTACTTC
TRBJ1-6	NA	NA	TRBV5-1	CASRLDSSYNSPLHF	TGCGCCAGCAGGTTGGACAGCTCCTATAATTCACCCCTCCACTTT
TRBJ2-2	TRBD1	NA	TRBV2	CASSTLDRGPTGELFF	TGTGCCAGCAGTACCTTAGACAGGGGGCCTACCGGGGAGCTGTTTTTT
TRBJ2-1	TRBD2	NA	TRBV5-5	CASSYLAGGYNEQFF	TGTGCCAGCAGCTATCTAGCGGGGGGGTACAATGAGCAGTTCTTC
TRBJ1-5	NA	NA	TRBV2	CASSERQGVLSQPQHF	TGTGCCAGCAGTGAAAGGCAGGGTGTCTTGAGTCAGCCCCAGCATTTT
TRBJ2-2	NA	NA	TRBV7-9	CASRVTANTGELFF	TGTGCCAGCAGGGTGACAGCGAACACCGGGGAGCTGTTTTTT
TRBJ2-3	TRBD1	NA	TRBV7-6	CASSLIPLQGAQTDTQYF	TGTGCCAGCAGCTTAATTCCACTACAGGGGGCTCAGACAGATACGCAGTATTTT
TRBJ2-7	TRBD1	NA	TRBV5-1	CASSVGQGSSYEQYF	TGCGCCAGCAGCGTCGGACAGGGAAGCTCCTACGAGCAGTACTTC
TRBJ2-1	TRBD1	NA	TRBV27	CASRPTGGLYNEQFF	TGTGCCAGCAGACCGACAGGGGGGCTCTACAATGAGCAGTTCTTC
TRBJ1-4	NA	NA	TRBV28	CASSRSRGNEKLFF	TGTGCCAGCAGCCGGAGTCGAGGAAATGAAAAACTGTTTTTT
TRBJ1-1	TRBD1	NA	TRBV27	CASSRGLITEAFF	TGTGCCAGCAGCAGGGGGCTGATCACTGAAGCTTTCTTT
TRBJ1-5	NA	once	TRBV7-2	CASSLVYQNQPQHF	TGTGCCAGCAGCTTAGTGTATCAGAATCAGCCCCAGCATTTT
TRBJ2-7	TRBD1	NA	TRBV5-1	CASSLGTGVSYEQYF	TGCGCCAGCAGCTTGGGGACAGGGGTTTCCTACGAGCAGTACTTC
TRBJ2-7	NA	NA	TRBV14	CASSLDTNSYEQYF	TGTGCCAGCAGCCTCGACACGAACTCCTACGAGCAGTACTTC
TRBJ2-7	NA	NA	TRBV11-2	CASSPRDSPSYEQYF	TGTGCCAGCAGCCCCCGGGACTCCCCTAGTTACGAGCAGTACTTC
TRBJ2-3	TRBD2	NA	TRBV5-1	CASSLAGGSTDTQYF	TGCGCCAGCAGCTTGGCGGGGGGAAGCACAGATACGCAGTATTTT
TRBJ1-2	TRBD1	NA	TRBV6-7	CASNQGQGACYTF	TGTGCCAGCAACCAAGGACAGGGCGCTTGCTACACCTTC
TRBJ2-3	TRBD2	NA	TRBV9	CASSVGGGSTDTQYF	TGTGCCAGCAGCGTAGGGGGGGGAAGCACAGATACGCAGTATTTT
TRBJ2-1	NA	NA	TRBV29-1	CSVEGANEQFF	TGCAGCGTTGAAGGAGCAAATGAGCAGTTCTTC
TRBJ2-2	TRBD1	NA	TRBV6-6	CASRPVRDRTGGELFF	TGTGCCAGCAGACCAGTCAGGGACAGGACCGGCGGGGAGCTGTTTTTT
TRBJ1-4	TRBD1	NA	TRBV6-5	CASRPDRVSNEKLFF	TGTGCCAGCAGACCAGACAGGGTATCTAATGAAAAACTGTTTTTT
TRBJ1-4	NA	NA	TRBV9	CASSAQQGPGEKLFF	TGTGCCAGCAGCGCGCAACAGGGACCTGGGGAAAAACTGTTTTTT
TRBJ2-5	NA	NA	TRBV5-4	CASSYRQVGAKETQYF	TGTGCCAGCAGCTACCGACAGGTTGGTGCCAAGGAGACCCAGTACTTC
TRBJ1-3	NA	few	TRBV6-6	CASSYAGFVGNTIYF	TGTGCCAGCAGTTACGCAGGGTTCGTTGGAAACACCATATATTTT
TRBJ2-7	TRBD2	NA	TRBV10-3	CAISESSLAGNEQYF	TGTGCCATCAGTGAGTCATCACTAGCGGGAAACGAGCAGTACTTC
TRBJ1-5	NA	NA	TRBV5-1	CASHEGPNQPQHF	TGCGCCAGCCACGAGGGCCCCAATCAGCCCCAGCATTTT
TRBJ2-5	NA	NA	TRBV5-4	CASSSGGASQETQYF	TGTGCCAGCAGCTCCGGGGGAGCCTCCCAAGAGACCCAGTACTTC
TRBJ1-6	NA	NA	TRBV2	CASSSQGPYNSPLHF	TGTGCCAGCAGTTCACAGGGCCCCTATAATTCACCCCTCCACTTT
TRBJ2-7	NA	few	TRBV19	CASSMAGAGYEQYF	TGTGCCAGTAGTATGGCAGGGGCAGGCTACGAGCAGTACTTC
TRBJ2-2	NA	NA	TRBV11-2	CASSFLSGTGELFF	TGTGCCAGCAGCTTCCTCTCAGGCACCGGGGAGCTGTTTTTT
TRBJ2-1	NA	NA	TRBV10-3	CASQERNANNEQFF	TGTGCCTCTCAGGAAAGGAATGCTAACAATGAGCAGTTCTTC
TRBJ1-1	NA	NA	TRBV18	CASSPQTQGNTEAFF	TGTGCCAGCTCACCACAAACTCAGGGAAACACTGAAGCTTTCTTT
TRBJ2-5	TRBD2	NA	TRBV7-2	CASSWGLAGGETQYF	TGTGCCAGCAGCTGGGGACTAGCGGGGGGGGAGACCCAGTACTTC
TRBJ1-1	NA	few	TRBV29-1	CSVAGQLNTEAFF	TGCAGCGTTGCCGGACAGTTGAACACTGAAGCTTTCTTT
TRBJ2-1	TRBD2	NA	TRBV2	CATQNGTSGSISYNEQFF	TGTGCCACCCAGAACGGGACTAGCGGGAGTATCTCCTACAATGAGCAGTTCTTC
TRBJ2-3	NA	NA	TRBV2	CASDAERISTDTQYF	TGTGCCAGCGACGCCGAGCGGATTAGCACAGATACGCAGTATTTT
TRBJ1-2	TRBD1	NA	TRBV6-1	CASSGSRDRDPIHGYTF	TGTGCCAGCAGTGGGTCCCGGGACAGGGATCCGATCCATGGCTACACCTTC
TRBJ1-4	NA	NA	TRBV27	CASSWQYNEKLFF	TGTGCCAGCAGTTGGCAGTATAATGAAAAACTGTTTTTT
TRBJ1-5	NA	NA	TRBV4-1	CASSQWQGTQPQHF	TGCGCCAGCAGCCAATGGCAGGGTACGCAGCCCCAGCATTTT